The following is a TCR beta chain sequence with its context. Its antigen is as yet unknown. In germline, CDR1 is MNHEY, CDR2 SVGAGI. This CDR3 contains 14 residues. This record comes from a study of OX40 agonist ivuxolimab in advanced cancers. Turning to the study itself: Partial responses were observed in three patients, of whom one had hepatocellular carcinoma and two had cutaneous melanoma. Study-wide results and limits: Averaging showed that CD8+ T cells had more expanded clones than CD4+ did.

Only in-frame clones appear in the TCRdb table, and some are missing; sequencing was by immunoSEQ multiplex PCR. Of some 83,000 clones in the sample, 70% to 85% were seen once. Patients were ineligible given autoimmune disease history or systemic immunosuppression. Researchers took blood at baseline, on cycle 4 day 1, and on cycle 7 day 1. The genes are TRBV6-5 and TRBJ2-5, with D possibly being TRBD1 or TRBD2 (5 bases each). The DNA end is a closer match to TRBJ2-7, so the J assignment may be wrong. Sequenced material: CD4+ or CD8+ T cells sorted from blood, taken in a trial of the OX40 agonist ivuxolimab. This clonotype was obtained from an adult with an advanced solid tumor such as melanoma, head and neck, liver or kidney cancer. The CDR3 region has the DNA TGTGCCAGCAGTTACGAGGGGACGGGGTACGAGCAGTACTTC. It is translated as CASSYEGTGYEQYF.